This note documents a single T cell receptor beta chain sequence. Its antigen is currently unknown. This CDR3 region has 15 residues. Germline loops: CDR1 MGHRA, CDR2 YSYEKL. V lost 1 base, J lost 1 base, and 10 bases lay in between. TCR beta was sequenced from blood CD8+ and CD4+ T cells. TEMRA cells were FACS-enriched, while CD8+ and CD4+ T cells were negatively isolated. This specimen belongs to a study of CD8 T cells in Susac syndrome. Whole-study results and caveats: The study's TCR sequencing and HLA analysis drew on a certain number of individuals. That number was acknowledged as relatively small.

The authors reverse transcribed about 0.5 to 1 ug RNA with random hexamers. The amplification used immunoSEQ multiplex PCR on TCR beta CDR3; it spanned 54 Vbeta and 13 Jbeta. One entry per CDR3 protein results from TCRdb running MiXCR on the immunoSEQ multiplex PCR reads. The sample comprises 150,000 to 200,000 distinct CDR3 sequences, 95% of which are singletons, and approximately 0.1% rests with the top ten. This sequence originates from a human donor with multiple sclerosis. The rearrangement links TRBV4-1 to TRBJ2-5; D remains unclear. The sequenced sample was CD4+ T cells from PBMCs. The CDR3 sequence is CASSQGREIQETQYF. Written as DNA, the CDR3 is TGCGCCAGCAGCCAAGGACGAGAGATCCAAGAGACCCAGTACTTC.